The 8 T cell receptor beta chains listed next were all sequenced from one sample in a study of cytomegalovirus exposure and HLA in healthy donors. Researchers ran the PCR with 60 Vbeta and 13 Jbeta primers. Only in-frame clones appear in the TCRdb table, and some are missing; sequencing was by immunoSEQ multiplex PCR. This table holds about 90,000 clones, 62% found once. The source material was PBMCs. These receptors came from a woman aged 25 to 45 in good health and CMV-seropositive.

The rearrangement joins TRBV7-9 to TRBJ1-2; 12 nucleotides line up with TRBD1. Germline lookup yields CDR1 SEHNR and CDR2 FQNEAQ (reference sequence). V dropped 5 bases and J dropped 3; count of bases not matched to a gene: 13. This CDR3 has 18 residues. In DNA, the CDR3 is TGTGCCAGCAGCGCGGCTACCGGGACAGGGGGCGGGGACTATGGCTACACCTTC. Amino acid sequence: CASSAATGTGGGDYGYTF.

This clone has a handful of counts. The chain carries TRBV28 and TRBJ1-1, with no clear D. Trimming took 5 bases from V and 7 from J, leaving 11 bases between them. Germline CDR1 MDHEN, CDR2 SYDVKM. CDR3 length: 12 amino acids. The CDR3 loop reads CASSLRQNEAFF. For the CDR3, the DNA is TGTGCCAGCAGTCTGCGGCAGAATGAAGCTTTCTTT.

The chain employs TRBV6-5 and TRBJ2-7, with D possibly matching TRBD1 (6 bases). V shed 6 bases and J shed 3 bases, with 12 bases lying between them. The germline gives CDR1 MNHEY, CDR2 SVGAGI. The CDR3 covers 13 residues. The CDR3 sequence: CASSPTQGYEQYF. CDR3 nucleotides: TGTGCCAGCAGCCCAACACAGGGCTACGAGCAGTACTTC.

CDR3 amino acids: CASSQEASGGLTGELFF. DNA for the CDR3: TGCGCCAGCAGCCAAGAGGCTAGCGGGGGCCTCACCGGGGAGCTGTTTTTT. V is TRBV4-3 and J is TRBJ2-2; 10 nucleotides align to TRBD2. The V gene end was trimmed by 0 bases and the J gene end by 4 bases; junction bases not matched to a gene: 5. Germline loops: CDR1 LGHNA, CDR2 YSLEER. The CDR3 has 17 residues.

There are a few counts of this clone. The chain joins TRBV9 to TRBJ1-2; TRBD1 agrees at 8 bases. CDR1 SGDLS and CDR2 YYNGEE come from the germline V gene. The ends lost 3 bases at V and 4 bases at J; junction bases unmatched: 5. The CDR3 has 14 residues. CDR3 sequence (DNA): TGTGCCAGCAGCGGGGTGGGACAGGCCTATGGCTACACCTTC. Residues: CASSGVGQAYGYTF.

The chain is built from TRBV7-9 and TRBJ2-5, with 10 positions matching TRBD1. The CDR3 length is 16 residues. CDR1 SEHNR and CDR2 FQNEAQ come from the germline V gene (reference sequence). The ends lost 3 bases at V and 4 bases at J; junction bases unmatched: 8. The CDR3 nucleotides read TGTGCCAGCAGCTTGGCCGGGACAGGGGATCGAGAGACCCAGTACTTC. This codes for CASSLAGTGDRETQYF.

V is TRBV29-1 and J is TRBJ2-7; weak D call: TRBD2 (5 bases). Germline V gene data show CDR1 as SQVTM and CDR2 as ANQGSEA. The CDR3 consists of 14 residues. The germline V and J ends were trimmed by 6 bases and 4 bases, with 19 bases remaining between them. The CDR3 DNA reads TGCAGCGTGCGTGGACGGGGAGTCCGTTACGAGCAGTACTTC. Translated, it gives CSVRGRGVRYEQYF.

The gene calls are TRBV4-2 and TRBJ2-1; 7 positions match TRBD2. The junction had 8 bases not matched to a gene; V was cut back by 0 bases and J by 6 bases. There are 16 residues in the CDR3. Germline V CDR1 and CDR2: LGHNA, YNFKEQ. The CDR3 nucleotides read TGTGCCAGCAGCCAAGAGGGAGGGTTTAAGGCCAATGAGCAGTTCTTC. Protein: CASSQEGGFKANEQFF.